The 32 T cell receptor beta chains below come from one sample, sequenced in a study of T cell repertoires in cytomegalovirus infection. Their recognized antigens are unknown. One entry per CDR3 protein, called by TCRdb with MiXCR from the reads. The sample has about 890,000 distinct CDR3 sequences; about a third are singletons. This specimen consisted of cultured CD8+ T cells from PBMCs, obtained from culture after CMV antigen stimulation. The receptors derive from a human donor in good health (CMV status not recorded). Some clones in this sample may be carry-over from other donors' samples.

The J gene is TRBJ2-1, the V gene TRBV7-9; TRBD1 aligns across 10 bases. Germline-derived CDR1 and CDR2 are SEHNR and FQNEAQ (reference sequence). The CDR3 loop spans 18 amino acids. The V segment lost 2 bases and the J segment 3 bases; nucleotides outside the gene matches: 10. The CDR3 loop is CASSLRSSGTGDYNEQFF. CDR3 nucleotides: TGTGCCAGCAGCTTACGCAGTAGCGGGACAGGGGACTACAATGAGCAGTTCTTC. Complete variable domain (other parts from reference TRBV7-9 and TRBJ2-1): DTGVSQNPRHKITKRGQNVTFRCDPISEHNRLYWYRQTLGQGPEFLTYFQNEAQLEKSRLLSDRFSAERPKGSFSTLEIQRTEQGDSAMYLCASSLRSSGTGDYNEQFFGPGTRLTVL.

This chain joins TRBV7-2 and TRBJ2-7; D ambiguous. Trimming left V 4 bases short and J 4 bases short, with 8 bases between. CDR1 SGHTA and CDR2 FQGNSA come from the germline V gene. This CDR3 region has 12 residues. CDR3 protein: CASSSPFYEQYF. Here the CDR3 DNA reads TGTGCCAGCAGCTCCCCCTTTTACGAGCAGTACTTC.

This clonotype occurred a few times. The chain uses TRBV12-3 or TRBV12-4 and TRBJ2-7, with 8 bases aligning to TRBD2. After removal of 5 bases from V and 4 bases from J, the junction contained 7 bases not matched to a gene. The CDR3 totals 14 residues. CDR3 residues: CASSTTGGLYEQYF. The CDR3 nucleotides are TGTGCCAGCAGTACAACGGGGGGGCTGTACGAGCAGTACTTC.

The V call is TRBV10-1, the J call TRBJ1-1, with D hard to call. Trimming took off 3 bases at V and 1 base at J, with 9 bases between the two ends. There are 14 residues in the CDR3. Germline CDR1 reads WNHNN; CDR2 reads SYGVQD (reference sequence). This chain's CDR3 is CASSEAGANTEAFF. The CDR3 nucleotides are TGCGCCAGCAGTGAAGCGGGCGCGAACACTGAAGCTTTCTTT.

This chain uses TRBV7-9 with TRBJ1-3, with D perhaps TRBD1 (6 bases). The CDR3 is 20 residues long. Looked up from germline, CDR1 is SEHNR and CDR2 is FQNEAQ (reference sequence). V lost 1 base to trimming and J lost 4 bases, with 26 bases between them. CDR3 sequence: CASSLVSGSPPGAAGNTIYF. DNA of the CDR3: TGTGCCAGCAGCTTAGTATCAGGTTCCCCCCCAGGGGCCGCAGGAAACACCATATATTTT.

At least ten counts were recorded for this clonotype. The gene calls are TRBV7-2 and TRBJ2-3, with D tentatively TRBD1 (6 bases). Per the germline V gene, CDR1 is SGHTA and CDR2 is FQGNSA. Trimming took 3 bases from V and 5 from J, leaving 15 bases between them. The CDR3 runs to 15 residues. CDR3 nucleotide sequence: TGTGCCAGCAGCTTTCTGACAGGAACCTTAGATACGCAGTATTTT. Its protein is CASSFLTGTLDTQYF.

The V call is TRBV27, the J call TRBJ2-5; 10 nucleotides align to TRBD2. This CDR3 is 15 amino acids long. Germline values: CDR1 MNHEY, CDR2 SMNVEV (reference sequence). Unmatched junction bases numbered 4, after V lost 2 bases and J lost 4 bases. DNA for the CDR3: TGTGCCAGCAGTTTAAGTAGCGGGGGGCTAGAGACCCAGTACTTC. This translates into CASSLSSGGLETQYF.

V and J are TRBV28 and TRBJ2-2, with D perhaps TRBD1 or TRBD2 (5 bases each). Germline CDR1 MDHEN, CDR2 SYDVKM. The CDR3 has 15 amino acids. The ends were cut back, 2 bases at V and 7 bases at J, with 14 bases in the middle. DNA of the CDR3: TGTGCCAGCAGTTTAGGGACGGCGGGTGGCGGGGAGCTGTTTTTT. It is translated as CASSLGTAGGGELFF.

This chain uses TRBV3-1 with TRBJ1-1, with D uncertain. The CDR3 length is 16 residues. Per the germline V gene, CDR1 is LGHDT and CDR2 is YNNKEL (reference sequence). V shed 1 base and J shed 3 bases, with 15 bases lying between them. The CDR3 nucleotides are TGTGCCAGCAGCCAAGGGGCTCCCCGGTGGGACACTGAAGCTTTCTTT. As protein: CASSQGAPRWDTEAFF.

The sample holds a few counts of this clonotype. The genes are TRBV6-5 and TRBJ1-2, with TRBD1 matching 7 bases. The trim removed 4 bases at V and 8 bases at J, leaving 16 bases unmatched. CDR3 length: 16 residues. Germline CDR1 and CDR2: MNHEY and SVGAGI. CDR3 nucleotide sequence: TGTGCCAGCAGTTTCGCGACAGGGTCGGCGGTTTTCGGCTACACCTTC. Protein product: CASSFATGSAVFGYTF.

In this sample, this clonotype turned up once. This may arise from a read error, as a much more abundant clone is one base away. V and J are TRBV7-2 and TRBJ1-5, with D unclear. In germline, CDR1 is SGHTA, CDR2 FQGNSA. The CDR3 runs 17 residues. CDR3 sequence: CARSLEGINWGNQPQHF. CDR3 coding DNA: TGTGCCAGAAGCTTAGAGGGAATAAACTGGGGCAATCAGCCCCAGCATTTT.

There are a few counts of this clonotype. In nucleotides, the CDR3 is TGTGCCAGCAGTTTGGGCACAGCACCCTACAATGAGCAGTTCTTC. It translates to CASSLGTAPYNEQFF. The chain employs TRBV27 and TRBJ2-1; no definite D call. Germline V gives CDR1 MNHEY, CDR2 SMNVEV (reference sequence). The V gene lost 3 bases and the J gene lost 2 bases, with 11 bases spanning the gap. The CDR3 runs 15 residues.

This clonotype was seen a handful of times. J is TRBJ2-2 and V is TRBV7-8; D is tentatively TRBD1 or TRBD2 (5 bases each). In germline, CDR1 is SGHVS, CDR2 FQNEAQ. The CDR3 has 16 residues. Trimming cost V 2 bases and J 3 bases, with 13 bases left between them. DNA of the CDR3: TGTGCCAGCAGCTTAAGGCCCAGGGACGACACCGGGGAGCTGTTTTTT. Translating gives CASSLRPRDDTGELFF.

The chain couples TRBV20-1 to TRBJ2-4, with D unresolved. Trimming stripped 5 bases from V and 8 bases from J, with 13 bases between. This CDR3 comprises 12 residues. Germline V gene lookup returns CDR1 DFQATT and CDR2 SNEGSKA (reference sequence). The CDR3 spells CSAPESRDIQYF. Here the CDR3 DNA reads TGCAGTGCTCCCGAATCTCGGGACATTCAGTACTTC.

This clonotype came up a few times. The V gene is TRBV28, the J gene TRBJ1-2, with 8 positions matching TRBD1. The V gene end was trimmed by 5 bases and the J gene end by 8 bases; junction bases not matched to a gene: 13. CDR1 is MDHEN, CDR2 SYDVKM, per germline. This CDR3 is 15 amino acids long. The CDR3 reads CASSTLADRVAGYTF. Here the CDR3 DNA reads TGTGCCAGCAGTACACTAGCGGACAGGGTTGCCGGCTACACCTTC.

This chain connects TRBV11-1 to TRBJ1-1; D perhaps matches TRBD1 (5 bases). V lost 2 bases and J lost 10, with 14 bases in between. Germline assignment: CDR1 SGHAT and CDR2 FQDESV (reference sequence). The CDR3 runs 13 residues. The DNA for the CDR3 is TGTGCCAGCAGCTTAAGAAGGACATCGGGAGCTTTCTTT. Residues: CASSLRRTSGAFF.

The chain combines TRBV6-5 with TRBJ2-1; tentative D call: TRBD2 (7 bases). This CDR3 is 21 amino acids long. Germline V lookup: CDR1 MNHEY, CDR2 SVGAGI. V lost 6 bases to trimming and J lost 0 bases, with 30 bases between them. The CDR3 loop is CASSRGAVRDTLGASYNEQFF. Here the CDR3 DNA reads TGTGCCAGCAGCCGGGGGGCGGTTCGGGACACCTTGGGGGCCTCCTACAATGAGCAGTTCTTC.

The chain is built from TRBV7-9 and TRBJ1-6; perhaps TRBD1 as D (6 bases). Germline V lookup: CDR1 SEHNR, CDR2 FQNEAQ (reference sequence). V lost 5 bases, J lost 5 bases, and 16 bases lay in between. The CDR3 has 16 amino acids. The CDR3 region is CASSPSAGADNSPLHF. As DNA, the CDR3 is TGTGCCAGCAGCCCTAGCGCGGGGGCCGATAATTCACCCCTCCACTTT.

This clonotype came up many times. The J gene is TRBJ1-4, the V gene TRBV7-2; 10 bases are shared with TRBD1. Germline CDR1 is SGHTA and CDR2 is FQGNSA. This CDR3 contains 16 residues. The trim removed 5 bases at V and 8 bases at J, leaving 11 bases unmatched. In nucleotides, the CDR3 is TGTGCCAGCAGCGATAAAGGGGACAGGGGTGGGGAAAAACTGTTTTTT. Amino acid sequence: CASSDKGDRGGEKLFF.

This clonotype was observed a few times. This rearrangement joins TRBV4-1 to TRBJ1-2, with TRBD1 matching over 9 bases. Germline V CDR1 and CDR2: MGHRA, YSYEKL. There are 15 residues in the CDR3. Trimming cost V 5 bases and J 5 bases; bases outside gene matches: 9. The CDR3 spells CASSETGGVSYGYTF. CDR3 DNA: TGCGCCAGCAGCGAAACAGGGGGCGTTTCGTATGGCTACACCTTC.

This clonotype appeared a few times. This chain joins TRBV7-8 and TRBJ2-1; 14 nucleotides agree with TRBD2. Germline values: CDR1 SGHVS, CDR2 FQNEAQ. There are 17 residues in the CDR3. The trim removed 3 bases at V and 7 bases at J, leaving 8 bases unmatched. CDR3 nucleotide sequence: TGTGCCAGCAGCTTGAAAGTGGGACTAGCGGGGGTAAATGAGCAGTTCTTC. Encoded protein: CASSLKVGLAGVNEQFF.

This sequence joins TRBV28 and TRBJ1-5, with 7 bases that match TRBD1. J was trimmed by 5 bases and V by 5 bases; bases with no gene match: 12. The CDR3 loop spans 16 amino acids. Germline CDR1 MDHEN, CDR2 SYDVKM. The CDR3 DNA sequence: TGTGCCAGCAGTGCCGGGACAGTAAGGACATATCAGCCCCAGCATTTT. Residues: CASSAGTVRTYQPQHF.

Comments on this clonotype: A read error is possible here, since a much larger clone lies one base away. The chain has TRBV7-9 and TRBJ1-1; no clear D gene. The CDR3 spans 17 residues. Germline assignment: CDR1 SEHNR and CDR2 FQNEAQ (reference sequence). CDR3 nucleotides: TGTGTCAGCAGCTTGATAGGGATCGGGTTCAGTCAACTTGAAGCTTTCTTT. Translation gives CVSSLIGIGFSQLEAFF.

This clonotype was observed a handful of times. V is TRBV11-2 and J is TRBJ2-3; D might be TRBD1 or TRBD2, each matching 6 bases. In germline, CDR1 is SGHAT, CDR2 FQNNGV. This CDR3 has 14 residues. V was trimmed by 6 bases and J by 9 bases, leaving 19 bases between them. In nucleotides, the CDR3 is TGTGCCAGCAGGGGAGCTGGGGGGCAAAAAACGCAGTATTTT. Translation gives CASRGAGGQKTQYF.

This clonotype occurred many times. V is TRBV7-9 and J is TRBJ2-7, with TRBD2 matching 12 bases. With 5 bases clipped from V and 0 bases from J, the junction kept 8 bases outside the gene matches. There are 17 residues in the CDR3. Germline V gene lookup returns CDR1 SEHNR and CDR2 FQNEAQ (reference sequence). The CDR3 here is CASSPRLAGEYSYEQYF. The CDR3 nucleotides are TGTGCCAGCAGCCCGAGACTAGCGGGGGAGTACTCCTACGAGCAGTACTTC.

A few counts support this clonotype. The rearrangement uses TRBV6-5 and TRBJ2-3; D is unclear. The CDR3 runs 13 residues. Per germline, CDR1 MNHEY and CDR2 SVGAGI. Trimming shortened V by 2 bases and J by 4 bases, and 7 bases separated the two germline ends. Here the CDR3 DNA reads TGTGCCAGCAGTTACGGTTTTTCAGATACGCAGTATTTT. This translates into CASSYGFSDTQYF.

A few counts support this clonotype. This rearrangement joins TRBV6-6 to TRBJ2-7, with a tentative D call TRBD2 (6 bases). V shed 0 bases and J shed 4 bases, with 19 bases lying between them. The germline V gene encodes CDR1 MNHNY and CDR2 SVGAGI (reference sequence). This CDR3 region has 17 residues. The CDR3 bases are TGTGCCAGCAGTTACTCGATTTCGGACTCTCGGGAGTACGAGCAGTACTTC. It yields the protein CASSYSISDSREYEQYF.

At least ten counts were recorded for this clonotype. The CDR3, as DNA: TGTGCCAGCAGTCCATACCAGACAGAATCCAACTATGGCTACACCTTC. Translated, it gives CASSPYQTESNYGYTF. The genes are TRBV12-3 or TRBV12-4 and TRBJ1-2; D is perhaps TRBD1 (5 bases). This CDR3 has 16 amino acids. V was shortened by 5 bases and J by 2 bases, with 18 bases between the two germline ends.

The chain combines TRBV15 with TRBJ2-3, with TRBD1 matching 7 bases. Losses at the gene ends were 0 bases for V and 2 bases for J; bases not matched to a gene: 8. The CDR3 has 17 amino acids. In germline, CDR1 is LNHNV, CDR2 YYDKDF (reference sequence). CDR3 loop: CATSREQGTGLTDTQYF. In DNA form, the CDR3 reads TGTGCCACCAGCAGAGAACAGGGGACCGGTCTCACAGATACGCAGTATTTT. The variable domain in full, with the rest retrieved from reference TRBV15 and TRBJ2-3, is DAMVIQNPRYQVTQFGKPVTLSCSQTLNHNVMYWYQQKSSQAPKLLFHYYDKDFNNEADTPDNFQSRRPNTSFCFLDIRSPGLGDTAMYLCATSREQGTGLTDTQYFGPGTRLTVL.

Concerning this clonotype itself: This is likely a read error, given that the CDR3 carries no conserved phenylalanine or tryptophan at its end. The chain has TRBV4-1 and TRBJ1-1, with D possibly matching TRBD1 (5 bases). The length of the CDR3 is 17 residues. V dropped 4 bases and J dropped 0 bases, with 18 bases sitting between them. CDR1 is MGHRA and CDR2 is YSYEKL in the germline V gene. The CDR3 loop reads CASSLRALPDMNTEAFS. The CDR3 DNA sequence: TGCGCCAGCAGCCTAAGAGCTCTTCCGGACATGAACACTGAAGCTTTCTCT.

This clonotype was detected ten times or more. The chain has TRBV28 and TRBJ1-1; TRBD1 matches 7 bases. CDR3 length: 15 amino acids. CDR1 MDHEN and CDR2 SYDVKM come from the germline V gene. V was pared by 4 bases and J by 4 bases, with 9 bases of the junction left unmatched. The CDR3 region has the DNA TGTGCCAGCAGTTCAGGACAGGCGCGGGTCACTGAAGCTTTCTTT. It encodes CASSSGQARVTEAFF. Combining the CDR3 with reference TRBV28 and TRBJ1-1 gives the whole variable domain DVKVTQSSRYLVKRTGEKVFLECVQDMDHENMFWYRQDPGLGLRLIYFSYDVKMKEKGDIPEGYSVSREKKERFSLILESASTNQTSMYLCASSSGQARVTEAFFGQGTRLTVV.

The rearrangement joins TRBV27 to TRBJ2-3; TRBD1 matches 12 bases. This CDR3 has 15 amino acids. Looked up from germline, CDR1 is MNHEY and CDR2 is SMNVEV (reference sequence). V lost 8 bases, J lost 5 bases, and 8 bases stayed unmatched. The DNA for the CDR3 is TGTGCCAGCGGGCCGGGACAGGGGGCGAGAGATACGCAGTATTTT. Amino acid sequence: CASGPGQGARDTQYF.